These 23 T cell receptor beta chains were all obtained from the same sample, sequenced in a study of OX40 agonist ivuxolimab in advanced cancers. The method was immunoSEQ multiplex PCR; TCRdb's version includes in-frame clones alone and lacks a portion of them. The data hold around 50,000 clones, with 70% to 90% observed a single time. Sequenced material: CD4+ or CD8+ T cells sorted from blood, taken in a trial of the OX40 agonist ivuxolimab. These receptors originate from an adult with an advanced solid tumor such as melanoma, head and neck, liver or kidney cancer.

This clone came up a few times. The V call is TRBV2, the J call TRBJ2-7, with 7 bases that match TRBD2. J lost 0 bases, V lost 4 bases, and 6 bases had no gene match. Germline CDR1 SNHLY, CDR2 FYNNEI. The CDR3 consists of 15 residues. The CDR3 loop is CASSGRRGISYEQYF. CDR3 coding DNA: TGTGCCAGCAGTGGAAGGCGGGGGATCTCCTACGAGCAGTACTTC.

The CDR3 is CASSKLRRDSYEQYF. In DNA, the CDR3 is TGTGCCAGCAGCAAACTTCGGCGGGACTCCTACGAGCAGTACTTC. The chain recombines TRBV6-1 with TRBJ2-7; tentative D call: TRBD2 (6 bases). CDR1 is MNHNS, CDR2 SASEGT, per germline. The CDR3 is made up of 15 amino acids. Trimming took 6 bases from V and 0 from J, leaving 15 bases between them.

The V gene is TRBV2, the J gene TRBJ2-7, with 15 bases fitting TRBD2. This CDR3 region has 18 residues. Germline V gene sequence: CDR1 SNHLY, CDR2 FYNNEI. The junction had 15 bases not matched to a gene; V was cut back by 5 bases and J by 7 bases. DNA for the CDR3: TGTGCCAGCAGTCCGCTGGGGGGACTAGCGGGAGGATTGAGGGAGCAGTACTTC. This gives the protein CASSPLGGLAGGLREQYF.

V gene TRBV7-9 combines with J gene TRBJ2-1; D gene uncertain. V was trimmed by 3 bases and J by 9 bases, leaving 15 bases between them. Per the germline V gene, CDR1 is SEHNR and CDR2 is FQNEAQ (reference sequence). The CDR3 length is 14 residues. CDR3 bases: TGTGCCAGCAGCTTGAGTATTGGTCTAGGTGAGCAGTTCTTC. As protein: CASSLSIGLGEQFF.

This clone came up a few times. The chain has TRBV6-6 and TRBJ1-3; D not certain. Germline V gives CDR1 MNHNY, CDR2 SVGAGI (reference sequence). Trimming cost V 6 bases and J 0 bases, with 15 bases left between them. The CDR3 is 16 residues long. As DNA, the CDR3 is TGTGCCAGCAGCATCGGCCAACCGCTCTCTGGAAACACCATATATTTT. This gives the protein CASSIGQPLSGNTIYF.

This chain joins TRBV10-3 and TRBJ2-3; D remains ambiguous. Trimming took off 3 bases at V and 0 bases at J, with 7 bases between the two ends. Germline CDR1 reads ENHRY; CDR2 reads SYGVKD. The CDR3 consists of 14 residues. The CDR3 DNA is TGTGCCATCAGTGAACACATAAGCACAGATACGCAGTATTTT. Protein product: CAISEHISTDTQYF.

V gene TRBV4-1 combines with J gene TRBJ2-1, with 9 bases identical to TRBD1. The CDR3 has 17 residues. CDR1 is MGHRA and CDR2 is YSYEKL in the germline V gene. The V gene end was trimmed by 4 bases and the J gene end by 1 base; junction bases not matched to a gene: 8. The CDR3 sequence: CASSPSPTGGSYNEQFF. As DNA, the CDR3 is TGCGCCAGCAGCCCCTCACCGACAGGGGGATCCTACAATGAGCAGTTCTTC.

The CDR3 reads CASSFEVWSPLHF. In nucleotides, the CDR3 is TGTGCCAGCAGTTTCGAGGTATGGTCACCCCTCCACTTT. The chain has TRBV28 and TRBJ1-6; D remains ambiguous. This CDR3 contains 13 residues. Per germline, CDR1 MDHEN and CDR2 SYDVKM. Trimming took off 3 bases at V and 10 bases at J, with 10 bases between the two ends. Full variable domain (remainder filled in from reference TRBV28 and TRBJ1-6): DVKVTQSSRYLVKRTGEKVFLECVQDMDHENMFWYRQDPGLGLRLIYFSYDVKMKEKGDIPEGYSVSREKKERFSLILESASTNQTSMYLCASSFEVWSPLHFGNGTRLTVT.

CDR3: CASSQADRVDTEAFF. The CDR3 DNA reads TGTGCCAGCAGCCAGGCGGACAGGGTGGACACTGAAGCTTTCTTT. This chain links TRBV4-2 with TRBJ1-1; 8 bases align to TRBD1. Germline CDR1 reads LGHNA; CDR2 reads YNFKEQ. The junction had 6 bases not matched to a gene; V was cut back by 3 bases and J by 3 bases. The CDR3 runs to 15 residues.

The rearrangement joins TRBV6-6 to TRBJ2-1, with D possibly being TRBD1 (5 bases). This CDR3 contains 13 residues. Germline V gives CDR1 MNHNY, CDR2 SVGAGI (reference sequence). V shed 4 bases and J shed 2 bases, with 6 bases lying between them. The DNA of the CDR3 is TGTGCCAGCAGTTGGGGCCCCTACAATGAGCAGTTCTTC. It yields the protein CASSWGPYNEQFF.

This rearrangement joins TRBV30 to TRBJ2-2, with D possibly being TRBD1 or TRBD2 (6 bases each). In germline, CDR1 is GTSNPN, CDR2 SVGIG (reference sequence). The CDR3 loop spans 14 amino acids. V lost 5 bases, J lost 4 bases, and 14 bases lay in between. The CDR3 is CAWARGRVTGELFF. CDR3 DNA: TGTGCCTGGGCCCGGGGGCGGGTCACCGGGGAGCTGTTTTTT.

This clone was seen a few times. V and J are TRBV19 and TRBJ1-1, with D perhaps matching TRBD1 (5 bases). The V and J ends lost 7 bases and 0 bases respectively, with 18 bases between them. CDR3 length: 16 residues. Germline values: CDR1 LNHDA, CDR2 SQIVND (reference sequence). The CDR3 DNA reads as TGTGCCAGTAACCCCGGTTCGGGGCCATTGAACACTGAAGCTTTCTTT. Protein sequence: CASNPGSGPLNTEAFF.

CDR3 coding DNA: TGTGCCATCAGTGAATGGGGGGCTAGCACAGATACGCAGTATTTT. This translates into CAISEWGASTDTQYF. This sequence joins TRBV10-3 and TRBJ2-3; D is tentatively TRBD1 or TRBD2 (6 bases each). Looked up from germline, CDR1 is ENHRY and CDR2 is SYGVKD. Trimming removed 3 bases from V and 0 bases from J, with 10 bases in between. The CDR3 sequence is 15 residues long.

This clone is a singleton in its sample. The chain has TRBV19 and TRBJ2-7, with 9 bases lining up with TRBD1. V lost 6 bases, J lost 7 bases, and 13 bases stayed unmatched. CDR3 length equals 15 residues. Germline CDR1 reads LNHDA; CDR2 reads SQIVND (reference sequence). The CDR3 protein is CASRATGTGPGEQYF. For the CDR3, the DNA is TGTGCCAGTAGGGCCACAGGGACAGGGCCGGGAGAGCAGTACTTC.

V usage is TRBV28 and J usage is TRBJ1-1, with D unclear. The CDR3 covers 12 residues. Trimming removed 2 bases at V and 4 bases at J, with 5 bases between. Germline V gene data show CDR1 as MDHEN and CDR2 as SYDVKM. CDR3 sequence (DNA): TGTGCCAGCAGTTTAGTCCGCACTGAAGCTTTCTTT. Its protein product is CASSLVRTEAFF. Drawing the rest from reference TRBV28 and TRBJ1-1, the complete variable domain is DVKVTQSSRYLVKRTGEKVFLECVQDMDHENMFWYRQDPGLGLRLIYFSYDVKMKEKGDIPEGYSVSREKKERFSLILESASTNQTSMYLCASSLVRTEAFFGQGTRLTVV.

The V and J genes are TRBV14 and TRBJ2-2; D perhaps matches TRBD1 (6 bases). The CDR3 is 17 amino acids. V was pared by 3 bases and J by 4 bases, with 18 bases between. Germline values: CDR1 SGHDN, CDR2 FVKESK. The CDR3 DNA reads TGTGCCAGCAGCCAGATCGGGACACCCCGTTTCACCGGGGAGCTGTTTTTT. Translated, it gives CASSQIGTPRFTGELFF.

This rearrangement joins TRBV5-4 to TRBJ2-2, with 8 positions matching TRBD2. The V gene's germline CDR1 is SGHNT and CDR2 YYREEE (reference sequence). This CDR3 region has 15 residues. The trim removed 4 bases at V and 5 bases at J, leaving 7 bases unmatched. The CDR3 DNA sequence: TGTGCCAGCAGCACCGGGAGGGCCATTACCGGGGAGCTGTTTTTT. It translates to CASSTGRAITGELFF.

V and J are TRBV19 and TRBJ1-2; 8 nucleotides agree with TRBD1. Germline loops: CDR1 LNHDA, CDR2 SQIVND (reference sequence). V trimming: 6 bases; J trimming: 2 bases; junction bases outside the gene matches: 8. The CDR3 loop spans 15 amino acids. CDR3 sequence: CASRSPDRANYGYTF. In DNA, the CDR3 is TGTGCCAGTAGGTCACCGGACAGGGCCAACTATGGCTACACCTTC. Supplemented by reference TRBV19 and TRBJ1-2, the full variable domain reads DGGITQSPKYLFRKEGQNVTLSCEQNLNHDAMYWYRQDPGQGLRLIYYSQIVNDFQKGDIAEGYSVSREKKESFPLTVTSAQKNPTAFYLCASRSPDRANYGYTFGSGTRLTVV.

This chain's CDR3 is CASSFRLAFNTGELFF. The CDR3 region has the DNA TGTGCCAGCAGTTTCAGACTAGCATTTAACACCGGGGAGCTGTTTTTT. This chain uses TRBV6-5 with TRBJ2-2; 7 bases are a match to TRBD2. The J segment lost 2 bases and the V segment lost 4 bases, leaving 7 bases of the junction unmatched. Germline CDR1 MNHEY, CDR2 SVGAGI. There are 16 residues in the CDR3.

V is TRBV21-1 and J is TRBJ2-4; the table's D call, TRBD1, was not checked against the DNA. TRBV21-1 is a pseudogene. This CDR3 is built from 17 residues. The CDR3 loop is CASRERPGQGGKNIQYF. The CDR3 coding sequence is TGTGCCAGCAGGGAACGACCGGGACAGGGAGGCAAAAACATTCAGTACTTC.

The CDR3: CASSLVARAPEAQYF. The DNA for the CDR3 is TGTGCCAGCAGCTTAGTAGCCAGGGCCCCGGAGGCCCAGTACTTC. The J gene is TRBJ2-5, the V gene TRBV7-9, with D perhaps being TRBD1 or TRBD2 (5 bases each). V was pared by 1 base and J by 9 bases, with 18 bases between. CDR3 length equals 15 residues. Germline V gene lookup returns CDR1 SEHNR and CDR2 FQNEAQ (reference sequence).

The CDR3 DNA reads TGCGCCAGCAGCTTGGCCGGTGGAGGGGGAAACGAGCAGTACTTC. This translates into CASSLAGGGGNEQYF. The gene calls are TRBV5-1 and TRBJ2-7; D may be TRBD1 or TRBD2 (6 bases each). The CDR3 has 15 residues. V dropped 0 bases and J dropped 5 bases, with 15 bases sitting between them. Per the germline V gene, CDR1 is SGHRS and CDR2 is YFSETQ.

The chain couples TRBV10-3 to TRBJ2-2; TRBD2 aligns across 8 bases. There are 15 residues in the CDR3. The germline gives CDR1 ENHRY, CDR2 SYGVKD. With V trimmed by 5 bases and J by 5 bases, 7 bases remained unmatched. CDR3 region: CAISLGLAGTGELFF. Here the CDR3 DNA reads TGTGCCATCAGTTTGGGGCTAGCGGGTACCGGGGAGCTGTTTTTT.